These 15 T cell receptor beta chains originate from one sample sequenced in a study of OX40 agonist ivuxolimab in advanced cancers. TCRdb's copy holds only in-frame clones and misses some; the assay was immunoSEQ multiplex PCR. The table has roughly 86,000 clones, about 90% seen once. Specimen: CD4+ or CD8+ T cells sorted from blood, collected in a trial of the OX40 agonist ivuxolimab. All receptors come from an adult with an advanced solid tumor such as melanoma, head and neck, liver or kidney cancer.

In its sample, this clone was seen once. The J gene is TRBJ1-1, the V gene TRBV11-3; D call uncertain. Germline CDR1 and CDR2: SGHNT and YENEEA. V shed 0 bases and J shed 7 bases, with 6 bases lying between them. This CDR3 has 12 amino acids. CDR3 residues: CASSLEGLEAFF. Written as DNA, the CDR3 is TGTGCCAGCAGCTTAGAGGGTCTTGAAGCTTTCTTT.

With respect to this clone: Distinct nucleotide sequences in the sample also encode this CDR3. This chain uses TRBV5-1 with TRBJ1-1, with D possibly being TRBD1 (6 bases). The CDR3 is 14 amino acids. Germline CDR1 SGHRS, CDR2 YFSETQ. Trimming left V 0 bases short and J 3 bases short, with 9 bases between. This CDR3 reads CASSLVRGDTEAFF. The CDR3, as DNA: TGCGCCAGCAGCTTGGTGAGGGGGGACACTGAAGCTTTCTTT.

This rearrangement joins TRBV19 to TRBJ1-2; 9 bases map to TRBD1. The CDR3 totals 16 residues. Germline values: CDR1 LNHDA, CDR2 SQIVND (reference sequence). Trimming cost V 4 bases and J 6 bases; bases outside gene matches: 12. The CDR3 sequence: CASSTQALGQGNGYTF. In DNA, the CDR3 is TGTGCCAGTAGTACTCAAGCCCTGGGACAGGGTAATGGCTACACCTTC. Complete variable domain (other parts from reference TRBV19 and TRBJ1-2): DGGITQSPKYLFRKEGQNVTLSCEQNLNHDAMYWYRQDPGQGLRLIYYSQIVNDFQKGDIAEGYSVSREKKESFPLTVTSAQKNPTAFYLCASSTQALGQGNGYTFGSGTRLTVV.

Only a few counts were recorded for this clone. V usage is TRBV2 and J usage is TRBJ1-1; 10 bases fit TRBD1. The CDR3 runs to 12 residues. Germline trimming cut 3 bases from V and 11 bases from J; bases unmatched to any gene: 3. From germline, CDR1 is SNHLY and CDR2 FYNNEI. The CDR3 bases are TGTGCCAGCAGTGAGGACAGGGGGAGGGCTTTCTTT. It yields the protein CASSEDRGRAFF.

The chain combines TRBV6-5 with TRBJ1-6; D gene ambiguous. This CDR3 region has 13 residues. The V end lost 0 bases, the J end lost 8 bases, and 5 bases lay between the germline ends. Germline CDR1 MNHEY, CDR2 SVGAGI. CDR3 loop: CASSYSNHSPLHF. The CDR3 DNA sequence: TGTGCCAGCAGTTACTCAAACCATTCACCCCTCCACTTT.

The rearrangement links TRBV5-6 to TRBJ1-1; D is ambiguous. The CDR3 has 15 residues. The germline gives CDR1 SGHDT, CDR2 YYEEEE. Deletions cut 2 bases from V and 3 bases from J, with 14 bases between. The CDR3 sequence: CASSFDAGRDTEAFF. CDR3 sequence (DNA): TGTGCCAGCAGCTTCGATGCGGGCCGGGACACTGAAGCTTTCTTT.

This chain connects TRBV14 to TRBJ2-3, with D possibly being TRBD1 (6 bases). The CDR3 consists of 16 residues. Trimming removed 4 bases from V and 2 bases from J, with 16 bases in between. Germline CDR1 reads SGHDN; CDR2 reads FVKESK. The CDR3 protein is CASSLKAGVPTDTQYF. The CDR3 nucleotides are TGTGCCAGCAGCCTCAAGGCAGGGGTCCCCACAGATACGCAGTATTTT.

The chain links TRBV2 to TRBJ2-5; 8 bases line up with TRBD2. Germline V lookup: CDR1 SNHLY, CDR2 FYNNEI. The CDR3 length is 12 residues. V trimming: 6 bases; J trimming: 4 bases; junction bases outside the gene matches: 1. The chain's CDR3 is CASSLAGETQYF. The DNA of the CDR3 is TGTGCCAGCAGCCTAGCGGGAGAGACCCAGTACTTC.

CDR3 sequence reads: CASGSGQGTDTQYF. CDR3 in DNA: TGCGCCAGCGGGTCGGGACAGGGCACAGATACGCAGTATTTT. The genes are TRBV5-1 and TRBJ2-3; 8 positions agree with TRBD1. Germline V gene sequence: CDR1 SGHRS, CDR2 YFSETQ. V lost 7 bases and J lost 1; bases outside the gene matches: 5. The CDR3 covers 14 residues.

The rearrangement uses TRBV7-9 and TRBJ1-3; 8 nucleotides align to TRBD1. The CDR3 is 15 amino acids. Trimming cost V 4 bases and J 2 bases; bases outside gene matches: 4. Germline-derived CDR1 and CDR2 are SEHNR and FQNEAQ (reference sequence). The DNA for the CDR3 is TGTGCCAGCAGCTCACAGGGGGATCCTGGAAACACCATATATTTT. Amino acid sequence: CASSSQGDPGNTIYF.

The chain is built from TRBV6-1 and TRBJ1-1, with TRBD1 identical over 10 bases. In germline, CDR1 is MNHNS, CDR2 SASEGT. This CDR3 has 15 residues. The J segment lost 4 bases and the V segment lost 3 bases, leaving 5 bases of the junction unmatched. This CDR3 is CASSDLRTGGTEAFF. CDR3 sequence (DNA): TGTGCCAGCAGTGATTTACGGACAGGGGGCACTGAAGCTTTCTTT.

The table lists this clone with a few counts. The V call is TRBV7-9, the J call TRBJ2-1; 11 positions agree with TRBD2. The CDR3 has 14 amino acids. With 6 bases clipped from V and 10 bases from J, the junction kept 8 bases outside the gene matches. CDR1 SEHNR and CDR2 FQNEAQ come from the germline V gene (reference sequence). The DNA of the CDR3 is TGTGCCAGCAGAAATAGCGGGGGGGCGGTGGAGCAGTTCTTC. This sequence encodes CASRNSGGAVEQFF.

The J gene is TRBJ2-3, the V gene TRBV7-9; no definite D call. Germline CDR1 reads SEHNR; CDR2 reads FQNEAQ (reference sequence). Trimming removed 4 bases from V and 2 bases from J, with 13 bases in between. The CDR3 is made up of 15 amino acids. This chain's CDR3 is CASSYVRFYTDTQYF. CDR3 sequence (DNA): TGTGCCAGCAGCTATGTCAGGTTTTACACAGATACGCAGTATTTT.

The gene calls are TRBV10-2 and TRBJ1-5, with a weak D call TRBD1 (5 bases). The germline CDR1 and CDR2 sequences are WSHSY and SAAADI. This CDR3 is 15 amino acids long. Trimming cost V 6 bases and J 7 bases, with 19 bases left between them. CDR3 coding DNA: TGCGCCAGCAGCACTACCGGGACCGAGGGGCAGCCCCAGCATTTT. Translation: CASSTTGTEGQPQHF.

The CDR3 DNA is TGTGCCAGCAGTAGGACAGGAGAATCCTACGAGCAGTACTTC. Translating gives CASSRTGESYEQYF. The rearrangement uses TRBV27 and TRBJ2-7; 7 nucleotides align to TRBD1. The V gene end was trimmed by 5 bases and the J gene end by 1 base; junction bases not matched to a gene: 5. CDR3 size: 14 residues. CDR1 and CDR2 (germline): MNHEY, SMNVEV (reference sequence).